Each of the 20 T cell receptor beta chains below was sequenced from the same sample in a study of blood T cell repertoires in COVID-19. The table came from immunoSEQ multiplex PCR; TCRdb's copy has only in-frame clones and leaves some out. The sample has about 410,000 clones, 90% seen once. Specimen: PBMCs or T cells enriched from blood (not recorded which). These receptor sequences come from a man younger than 30 who had recovered from COVID-19.

The chain recombines TRBV18 with TRBJ1-1, with D tentatively TRBD1 (6 bases). The CDR3 sequence is 15 residues long. V lost 2 bases and J lost 2, with 12 bases in between. Germline V gives CDR1 KGHSH, CDR2 LQKENI. The CDR3 is CASSPASGGNTEAFF. CDR3 nucleotide sequence: TGTGCCAGCTCACCAGCATCGGGGGGCAACACTGAAGCTTTCTTT.

The CDR3 sequence: CASSSGGRGVRSNEKLFF. Written as DNA, the CDR3 is TGTGCCAGCAGCTCAGGGGGTCGGGGAGTTCGGTCTAATGAAAAACTGTTTTTT. This chain connects TRBV13 to TRBJ1-4, with 7 bases aligning to TRBD1. After removal of 4 bases from V and 3 bases from J, the junction contained 14 bases not matched to a gene. From germline, CDR1 is PRHDT and CDR2 FYEKMQ (reference sequence). This CDR3 has 18 amino acids. Based on the CDR3 plus reference TRBV13 and TRBJ1-4, the full variable domain is AAGVIQSPRHLIKEKRETATLKCYPIPRHDTVYWYQQGPGQDPQFLISFYEKMQSDKGSIPDRFSAQQFSDYHSELNMSSLELGDSALYFCASSSGGRGVRSNEKLFFGSGTQLSVL.

This clone came up a few times. The rearrangement links TRBV19 to TRBJ1-2; the D is unclear. The CDR3 contains 16 residues. The germline V gene encodes CDR1 LNHDA and CDR2 SQIVND (reference sequence). With 3 bases removed from V and 4 bases from J, the gap between germline ends came to 18 bases. This CDR3 is CASSIWVWRDFYGYTF. The DNA of the CDR3 is TGTGCCAGTAGTATTTGGGTTTGGCGCGACTTCTATGGCTACACCTTC.

The chain joins TRBV27 to TRBJ2-1; 9 bases fit TRBD2. Trimming cost V 8 bases and J 4 bases; bases outside gene matches: 9. There are 15 residues in the CDR3. Per the germline V gene, CDR1 is MNHEY and CDR2 is SMNVEV (reference sequence). CDR3 nucleotides: TGTGCCAGCTGGAAGCGGGAGGCCCTGTACAATGAGCAGTTCTTC. It codes for CASWKREALYNEQFF.

This rearrangement joins TRBV2 to TRBJ2-3, with unresolved D. CDR1 and CDR2 (germline): SNHLY, FYNNEI. Trimming left V 8 bases short and J 4 bases short, with 10 bases between. The CDR3 totals 12 residues. The CDR3 loop reads CASGPLSDTQYF. The CDR3 DNA follows: TGTGCCAGCGGCCCTCTGTCAGATACGCAGTATTTT.

The chain joins TRBV19 to TRBJ2-1; TRBD2 aligns across 9 bases. The CDR3 consists of 15 residues. J gave up 4 bases and V 6 bases, and 7 bases lay outside the gene matches. CDR1 is LNHDA, CDR2 SQIVND, per germline (reference sequence). In DNA, the CDR3 is TGTGCCAGTAGAACCGGGACTAGCAATTACAATGAGCAGTTCTTC. It yields the protein CASRTGTSNYNEQFF.

The chain employs TRBV5-1 and TRBJ1-1; maybe TRBD1 (6 bases). The CDR3 runs to 14 residues. With 4 bases removed from V and 5 bases from J, the gap between germline ends came to 15 bases. CDR1 and CDR2 (germline): SGHRS, YFSETQ. The CDR3 is CASSPEGQWTEAFF. The CDR3 DNA reads TGCGCCAGCAGCCCCGAAGGACAGTGGACTGAAGCTTTCTTT. Drawing the rest from reference TRBV5-1 and TRBJ1-1, the complete variable domain is KAGVTQTPRYLIKTRGQQVTLSCSPISGHRSVSWYQQTPGQGLQFLFEYFSETQRNKGNFPGRFSGRQFSNSRSEMNVSTLELGDSALYLCASSPEGQWTEAFFGQGTRLTVV.

The rearrangement uses TRBV28 and TRBJ1-2, with D unclear. Looked up from germline, CDR1 is MDHEN and CDR2 is SYDVKM. This CDR3 contains 13 residues. With 4 bases removed from V and 1 base from J, the gap between germline ends came to 7 bases. The CDR3 here is CASSYTVNYGYTF. Written as DNA, the CDR3 is TGTGCCAGCAGTTATACTGTTAACTATGGCTACACCTTC.

V and J are TRBV7-9 and TRBJ1-2; a weak D match, TRBD1 (6 bases). V gave up 1 base and J gave up 8 bases, with 14 bases separating them. Germline-derived CDR1 and CDR2 are SEHNR and FQNEAQ (reference sequence). This CDR3 spans 14 amino acids. DNA for the CDR3: TGTGCCAGCAGCTTAGAAGACAGGTTAGAGGGCTACACCTTC. It yields the protein CASSLEDRLEGYTF.

V gene TRBV7-3 combines with J gene TRBJ1-1; TRBD1 matches at 7 bases. CDR1 is SGHTA and CDR2 is FQGTGA in the germline V gene. This CDR3 has 14 amino acids. With 10 bases clipped from V and 4 bases from J, the junction kept 12 bases outside the gene matches. The CDR3 reads CATAATRQGTEAFF. The CDR3 bases are TGTGCCACCGCGGCCACCAGACAGGGCACTGAAGCTTTCTTT.

The rearrangement uses TRBV19 and TRBJ1-2; possibly TRBD1 for D (6 bases). The V end was cut by 6 bases, the J end by 8 bases, with 16 bases between. The germline V gene has CDR1 LNHDA and CDR2 SQIVND (reference sequence). The CDR3 covers 13 residues. CDR3 loop: CASRPQGIQGYTF. CDR3 in DNA: TGTGCCAGTAGGCCCCAGGGGATTCAGGGCTACACCTTC.

The chain is built from TRBV5-1 and TRBJ2-4, with TRBD2 matching over 7 bases. CDR3 length equals 18 residues. The germline V gene encodes CDR1 SGHRS and CDR2 YFSETQ. With V trimmed by 0 bases and J by 0 bases, 9 bases remained unmatched. CDR3 in amino acids: CASSLAGSSGLAKNIQYF. Written as DNA, the CDR3 is TGCGCCAGCAGCTTGGCGGGATCTAGCGGCCTAGCCAAAAACATTCAGTACTTC.

The chain employs TRBV5-8 and TRBJ1-6; tentatively, D is TRBD1 (6 bases). The CDR3 totals 15 residues. CDR1 and CDR2 from the germline V gene are SGHTS and YDEGEE. V shed 2 bases and J shed 4 bases, with 10 bases lying between them. The DNA for the CDR3 is TGTGCCAGCAGCTTTGTGGACAGTTATAATTCACCCCTCCACTTT. This translates into CASSFVDSYNSPLHF.

The J gene is TRBJ1-6, the V gene TRBV27, with D possibly being TRBD1 (5 bases). The CDR3 has 15 amino acids. Trimming stripped 6 bases from V and 11 bases from J, with 20 bases between. Germline V gene lookup returns CDR1 MNHEY and CDR2 SMNVEV (reference sequence). In DNA, the CDR3 is TGTGCCAGCAGGCAGGGTCAGACAGTCTGGACACCCCTCCACTTT. Protein sequence: CASRQGQTVWTPLHF.

The V and J genes are TRBV6-5 and TRBJ1-5, with 7 bases fitting TRBD1. This CDR3 has 15 residues. Germline V gene lookup returns CDR1 MNHEY and CDR2 SVGAGI. V dropped 7 bases and J dropped 4; count of bases not matched to a gene: 10. The CDR3 DNA is TGTGCCAGCACCGGGACAGAGGGTCTAAATCAGCCCCAGCATTTT. This sequence encodes CASTGTEGLNQPQHF.

The J gene is TRBJ1-1, the V gene TRBV10-2; D possibly corresponds to TRBD1 (6 bases). There are 14 residues in the CDR3. The germline V and J ends were trimmed by 6 bases and 0 bases, with 11 bases remaining between them. CDR1 is WSHSY, CDR2 SAAADI, per germline. The CDR3 is CASRDSLLNTEAFF. CDR3 nucleotides: TGCGCCAGCAGGGACAGCCTATTGAACACTGAAGCTTTCTTT.

V and J are TRBV5-1 and TRBJ1-2; 12 nucleotides align to TRBD1. J lost 7 bases, V lost 4 bases, and 8 bases had no gene match. In germline, CDR1 is SGHRS, CDR2 YFSETQ. The CDR3 is 15 amino acids. The CDR3 sequence is CASSAPGQGAAGYTF. Here the CDR3 DNA reads TGCGCCAGCAGCGCCCCGGGACAGGGGGCAGCTGGCTACACCTTC.

V gene TRBV11-2 combines with J gene TRBJ1-2; the D gene is possibly TRBD1 (5 bases). Germline lookup yields CDR1 SGHAT and CDR2 FQNNGV. The germline V and J ends were trimmed by 1 base and 6 bases, with 18 bases remaining between them. The CDR3 length is 16 residues. The CDR3, as DNA: TGTGCCAGCAGCTTAGCTCTGGGGCACAACCTTAATGGCTACACCTTC. This sequence encodes CASSLALGHNLNGYTF.

The V call is TRBV19, the J call TRBJ2-7; 7 bases fit TRBD1. J was trimmed by 0 bases and V by 6 bases; bases with no gene match: 5. The CDR3 length is 14 residues. CDR1 is LNHDA, CDR2 SQIVND, per germline (reference sequence). The CDR3: CASRRQGDSYEQYF. The CDR3, as DNA: TGTGCCAGTAGAAGACAGGGCGACTCCTACGAGCAGTACTTC.

In this sample, this clone turned up a few times. The same CDR3 can be traced to other DNA sequences in this sample. The V gene is TRBV28, the J gene TRBJ1-2, with no clear D. This CDR3 has 12 residues. Germline lookup yields CDR1 MDHEN and CDR2 SYDVKM. The ends were cut back, 4 bases at V and 5 bases at J, with 8 bases in the middle. The CDR3 nucleotides read TGTGCCAGCAGTTCAACAGATTATGGCTACACCTTC. Protein sequence: CASSSTDYGYTF.